The sequence of this TCR beta chain was determined in a study of cytomegalovirus exposure and HLA in healthy donors. Comments on this clone: Antigen unknown.

The CDR3 contains 16 residues. Trimming cost V 2 bases and J 5 bases; bases outside gene matches: 8. Germline V gives CDR1 MNHEY, CDR2 SVGAGI. General study points: TCR association rates varied by HLA locus in a later analysis, with DRB1 highest and HLA-C lowest. Earlier results showed most TCR beta V segments being productive about 90% or about 30% of the time. Reports indicated that the classifier achieved high specificity and sensitivity in diagnosing cytomegalovirus status. Exclusion applied to some V segments, including TRBV6-2 and TRBV6-3, as they were indistinguishable.

PCR primers comprised 60 Vbeta and 13 Jbeta primers. Assay: immunoSEQ multiplex PCR; the TCRdb copy retains only in-frame clones and omits some. The data contain some 100,000 clones, about three quarters of them singletons. The V and J genes are TRBV6-5 and TRBJ2-5; TRBD2 matches at 10 bases. Sequencing was done on a sample of PBMCs. The source of this sequence is a female donor in good health and CMV-seronegative. This chain's CDR3 is CASSYAPGAGGETQYF. CDR3 nucleotides: TGTGCCAGCAGTTACGCCCCGGGAGCGGGGGGGGAGACCCAGTACTTC.